Listed below are T cell receptor beta chains from one sample, sequenced in a study of T cells in Graves' hyperthyroidism and ophthalmopathy. TCRdb re-called the multiplex PCR reads through MiXCR, storing one row per CDR3 protein. The table lists 690,000 or so distinct CDR3 sequences, around 20% of them singletons. Sequencing was performed on blood. The source of these receptors is a woman between 50 and 59 years old with Graves' hyperthyroidism that later progressed to Graves' ophthalmopathy. Both conserved end residues are part of each CDR3. Each record gives: clone size, V gene, D gene, J gene, CDR3 protein, CDR3 DNA. D genes are given only for firm matches. Part of the rows lack a size; the others show once, few, many or a class for expanded clones.

>few|TRBV5-1|NA|TRBJ2-5
CASSLESGLETQYF
TGCGCCAGCAGCTTGGAGTCGGGGCTGGAGACCCAGTACTTC
>NA|TRBV29-1|NA|TRBJ1-3
CSVEQDNSGNTIYF
TGCAGCGTTGAACAGGACAACTCTGGAAACACCATATATTTT
>few|TRBV12-3/TRBV12-4|NA|TRBJ1-2
CASSQHHRDLSGYTF
TGTGCCAGCAGCCAACACCACAGGGATCTGTCTGGCTACACCTTC
>few|TRBV12-3/TRBV12-4|TRBD1|TRBJ1-2
CASSRGTVGYGYTF
TGTGCCAGCAGCCGCGGGACAGTTGGGTATGGCTACACCTTC
>NA|TRBV24-1|TRBD1|TRBJ2-1
CATSARDRLLDEQFF
TGTGCCACCAGTGCTAGGGACAGGCTACTTGATGAGCAGTTCTTC
>few|TRBV15|NA|TRBJ2-7
CATRRSELYEQYF
TGTGCCACCAGAAGAAGCGAGCTTTACGAGCAGTACTTC
>few|TRBV6-1|NA|TRBJ2-5
CASSWGGEQETQYF
TGTGCCAGCAGCTGGGGCGGGGAGCAAGAGACCCAGTACTTC
>NA|TRBV12-3/TRBV12-4|NA|TRBJ1-1
CAASSREGGTNTEAFF
TGTGCCGCGTCCAGTAGGGAGGGAGGCACAAACACTGAAGCTTTCTTT
>once|TRBV7-2|NA|TRBJ2-3
CASSSDGMMEDTQYF
TGTGCCAGCAGCTCGGACGGGATGATGGAAGATACGCAGTATTTT
>many|TRBV20-1|NA|TRBJ1-1
CSASAATEAFF
TGCAGTGCTAGTGCGGCGACTGAAGCTTTCTTT
>many|TRBV29-1|NA|TRBJ1-1
CSALTVTGIRPNTEAFF
TGCAGCGCCCTAACCGTTACAGGGATCAGGCCGAACACTGAAGCTTTCTTT
>NA|TRBV6-1|NA|TRBJ1-6
CASRTGSDNSPLHF
TGTGCCAGCAGAACAGGGAGCGATAATTCACCCCTCCACTTT
>NA|TRBV6-2/TRBV6-3|NA|TRBJ1-4
CASSYGDGSNEKLFF
TGTGCCAGCAGTTACGGAGACGGATCTAATGAAAAACTGTTTTTT
>NA|TRBV6-1|TRBD1|TRBJ1-2
CATTGGYGYTF
TGTGCCACAACAGGGGGCTATGGCTACACCTTC
>few|TRBV3-1|NA|TRBJ2-6
CASSQRQGGSGANVLTF
TGTGCCAGCAGCCAACGACAGGGAGGATCTGGGGCCAACGTCCTGACTTTC
>NA|TRBV28|NA|TRBJ2-1
CASASLSSYNEQFF
TGTGCCAGCGCTTCTCTGAGCTCCTACAATGAGCAGTTCTTC
>NA|TRBV5-1|NA|TRBJ2-5
CASSSPRTEQETQYF
TGCGCCAGCAGCTCCCCCCGGACGGAACAAGAGACCCAGTACTTC
>many|TRBV12-3/TRBV12-4|NA|TRBJ1-2
CASSLSGGRVYGYTF
TGTGCCAGCAGTTTATCGGGTGGACGTGTCTATGGCTACACCTTC
>many|TRBV11-2|NA|TRBJ2-7
CASSRRLDEQYF
TGTGCCAGCAGCAGGAGACTCGACGAGCAGTACTTC
>many|TRBV11-2|NA|TRBJ1-1
CASSRLGNTEAFF
TGTGCCAGCAGCCGCCTCGGGAACACTGAAGCTTTCTTT
>NA|TRBV29-1|TRBD1|TRBJ2-1
CSVVDRASYNEQFF
TGCAGCGTTGTAGACAGGGCCTCCTACAATGAGCAGTTCTTC
>many|TRBV5-1|TRBD1|TRBJ1-2
CASSPGRGPGYGYTF
TGCGCCAGCAGCCCGGGGAGGGGGCCGGGCTATGGCTACACCTTC
>NA|TRBV5-1|NA|TRBJ1-4
CASSLEPVDNEKLFF
TGCGCCAGCAGCTTGGAACCGGTGGATAATGAAAAACTGTTTTTT
>few|TRBV5-1|NA|TRBJ1-1
CASSWSGTADTEAFF
TGCGCCAGCAGCTGGTCCGGGACCGCCGACACTGAAGCTTTCTTT
>many|TRBV11-2|NA|TRBJ1-6
CASSSGADSPLHF
TGTGCCAGCAGCTCGGGCGCAGATTCACCCCTCCACTTT
>few|TRBV30|TRBD1|TRBJ2-3
CAWSGRRGFTDTQYF
TGTGCCTGGAGTGGTCGCAGGGGGTTCACAGATACGCAGTATTTT
>many|TRBV12-3/TRBV12-4|NA|TRBJ2-3
CASRGDTQYF
TGTGCCAGCAGGGGGGATACGCAGTATTTT
>few|TRBV27|NA|TRBJ1-5
CASSLSVRRGQPQHF
TGTGCCAGCAGTTTATCGGTTCGTCGCGGACAGCCCCAGCATTTT
>few|TRBV27|NA|TRBJ2-1
CASSFAGHSNEQFF
TGTGCCAGCAGTTTCGCGGGGCACTCGAATGAGCAGTTCTTC
>many|TRBV7-8|TRBD1|TRBJ2-3
CASSLQARTGGFGDTQYF
TGTGCCAGCAGCTTACAGGCCAGGACAGGGGGTTTTGGAGATACGCAGTATTTT
>many|TRBV7-8|TRBD1|TRBJ1-2
CASSPRDSGYGYTF
TGTGCCAGCAGCCCCCGGGACAGCGGCTATGGCTACACCTTC
>many|TRBV20-1|NA|TRBJ1-1
CSARGTANTEAFF
TGCAGTGCTCGCGGGACGGCGAACACTGAAGCTTTCTTT
>few|TRBV20-1|TRBD1|TRBJ2-1
CSARPDRGPYNEQFF
TGCAGTGCTAGACCCGACAGGGGTCCCTACAATGAGCAGTTCTTC
>few|TRBV30|NA|TRBJ1-4
CAWVRSGSEKLFF
TGTGCCTGGGTACGGTCAGGGAGCGAAAAACTGTTTTTT
>many|TRBV5-8|TRBD1|TRBJ1-1
CASSLAMDRLLFF
TGTGCCAGCAGCTTGGCCATGGACAGGCTGCTTTTCTTT